These 4 T cell receptor beta chains share one sample of origin, sequenced in a study of T cell repertoires in cytomegalovirus infection. TCRdb reprocessed the reads with MiXCR, giving one entry per CDR3 protein. Of approximately 500,000 distinct CDR3 sequences listed, about 17% are singletons. Material: CD8+ T cells from PBMCs. The origin of the receptors is a human donor in good health (CMV status not recorded). Some clones in this sample may be carry-over from other donors' samples.

The chain combines TRBV27 with TRBJ2-2; 7 nucleotides align to TRBD2. The germline CDR1 and CDR2 sequences are MNHEY and SMNVEV (reference sequence). The CDR3 extends over 15 amino acids. V lost 6 bases to trimming and J lost 4 bases; unmatched junction nucleotides: 8. CDR3 sequence reads: CASSHGGRGTGELFF. The DNA of the CDR3 is TGTGCCAGCAGCCACGGGGGGAGGGGCACCGGGGAGCTGTTTTTT.

The table lists this clonotype with a count of one. This may be a read error, as it is one base from a much larger clone. The V and J genes are TRBV6-1 and TRBJ1-2; the D gene is possibly TRBD1 (5 bases). The germline V gene encodes CDR1 MNHNS and CDR2 SASEGT. Trimming cost V 6 bases and J 9 bases, with 20 bases left between them. The CDR3 spans 14 residues. DNA of the CDR3: TGTGCCAGCAGAGGGAGGGGCCCTAACCTTTGCTACACCTTC. It is translated as CASRGRGPNLCYTF.

This clonotype was observed a few times. The V gene is TRBV9, the J gene TRBJ2-3; 10 bases are shared with TRBD2. V shed 3 bases, J shed 0 bases, and the junction held 7 bases outside the gene matches. This CDR3 region has 17 residues. The germline V gene encodes CDR1 SGDLS and CDR2 YYNGEE. The CDR3 here is CASSGTSGVPSTDTQYF. Written as DNA, the CDR3 is TGTGCCAGCAGCGGCACTAGCGGGGTACCTAGCACAGATACGCAGTATTTT. Full variable domain (missing parts from reference TRBV9 and TRBJ2-3): DSGVTQTPKHLITATGQRVTLRCSPRSGDLSVYWYQQSLDQGLQFLIQYYNGEERAKGNILERFSAQQFPDLHSELNLSSLELGDSALYFCASSGTSGVPSTDTQYFGPGTRLTVL.

Ten or more counts support this clonotype. V usage is TRBV11-2 and J usage is TRBJ1-2, with D possibly being TRBD1 (6 bases). Germline V gene lookup returns CDR1 SGHAT and CDR2 FQNNGV. Trimming left V 1 base short and J 8 bases short, with 26 bases between. The CDR3 contains 18 residues. The CDR3 protein is CASSLAHGRWTSGAGYTF. The CDR3 nucleotides are TGTGCCAGCAGCTTAGCACACGGCCGCTGGACCTCAGGGGCGGGCTACACCTTC.